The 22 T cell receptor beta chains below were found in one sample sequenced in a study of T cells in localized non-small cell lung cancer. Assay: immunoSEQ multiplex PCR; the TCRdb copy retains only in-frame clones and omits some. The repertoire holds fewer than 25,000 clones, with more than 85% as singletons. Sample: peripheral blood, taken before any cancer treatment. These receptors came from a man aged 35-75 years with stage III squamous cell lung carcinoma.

CDR3 region: CASSEQGSGNTIYF. The CDR3 region has the DNA TGTGCCAGCAGCGAACAGGGTTCTGGAAACACCATATATTTT. V usage is TRBV6-5 and J usage is TRBJ1-3; D is possibly TRBD1 (6 bases). With 6 bases removed from V and 1 base from J, the gap between germline ends came to 10 bases. Per germline, CDR1 MNHEY and CDR2 SVGAGI. The CDR3 consists of 14 residues.

CDR3 in DNA: TGTGCCAGCTCACCTCAACTAGCGCAGAGCTCCTACAATGAGCAGTTCTTC. Protein sequence: CASSPQLAQSSYNEQFF. The V and J genes are TRBV18 and TRBJ2-1, with 7 bases aligning to TRBD2. Germline loops: CDR1 KGHSH, CDR2 LQKENI. The CDR3 has 17 amino acids. Trimming cost V 3 bases and J 0 bases; bases outside gene matches: 8.

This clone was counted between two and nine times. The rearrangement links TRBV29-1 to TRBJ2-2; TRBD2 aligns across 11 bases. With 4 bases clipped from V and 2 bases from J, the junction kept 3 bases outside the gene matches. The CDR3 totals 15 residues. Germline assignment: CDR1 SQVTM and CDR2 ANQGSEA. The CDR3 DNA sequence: TGCAGCGTTGCACTAGCGGGAGATAACACCGGGGAGCTGTTTTTT. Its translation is CSVALAGDNTGELFF.

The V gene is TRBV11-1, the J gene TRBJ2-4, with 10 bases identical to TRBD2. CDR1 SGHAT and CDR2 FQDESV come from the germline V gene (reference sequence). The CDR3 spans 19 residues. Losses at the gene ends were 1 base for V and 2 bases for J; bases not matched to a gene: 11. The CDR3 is CASSLGRAGGPVTKNIQYF. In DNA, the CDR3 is TGTGCCAGCAGCTTAGGGCGAGCGGGAGGGCCTGTCACCAAAAACATTCAGTACTTC.

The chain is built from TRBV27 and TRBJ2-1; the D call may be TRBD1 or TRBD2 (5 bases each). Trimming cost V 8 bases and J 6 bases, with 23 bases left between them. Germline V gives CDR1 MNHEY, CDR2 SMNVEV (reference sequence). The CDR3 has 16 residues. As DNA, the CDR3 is TGTGCCAGCCGGGGTGGGACCGGTTCTTCAACCAATGAGCAGTTCTTC. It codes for CASRGGTGSSTNEQFF.

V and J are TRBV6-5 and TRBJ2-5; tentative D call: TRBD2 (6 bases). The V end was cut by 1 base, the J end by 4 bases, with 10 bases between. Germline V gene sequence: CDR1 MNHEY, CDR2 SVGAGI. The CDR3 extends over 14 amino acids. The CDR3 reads CASSYWRGGETQYF. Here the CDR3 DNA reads TGTGCCAGCAGTTACTGGCGGGGAGGAGAGACCCAGTACTTC.

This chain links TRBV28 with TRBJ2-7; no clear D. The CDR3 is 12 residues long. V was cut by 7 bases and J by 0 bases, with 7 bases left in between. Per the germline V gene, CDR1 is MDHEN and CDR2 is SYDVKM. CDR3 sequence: CASNGNSYEQYF. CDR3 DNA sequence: TGTGCCAGCAACGGCAACTCCTACGAGCAGTACTTC.

The CDR3 spells CASSQDPLAGGTYEQYF. CDR3 nucleotides: TGTGCCAGCAGCCAAGACCCCCTAGCGGGGGGGACCTACGAGCAGTACTTC. The J gene is TRBJ2-7, the V gene TRBV4-2, with 12 bases lining up with TRBD2. Unmatched junction bases numbered 5, after V lost 0 bases and J lost 2 bases. The CDR3 runs 17 residues. Germline V gene data show CDR1 as LGHNA and CDR2 as YNFKEQ.

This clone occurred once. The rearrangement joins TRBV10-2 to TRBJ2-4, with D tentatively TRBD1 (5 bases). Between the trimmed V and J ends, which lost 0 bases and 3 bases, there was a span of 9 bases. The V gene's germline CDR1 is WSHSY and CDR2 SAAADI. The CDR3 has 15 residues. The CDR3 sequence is CASSESGQSKNIQYF. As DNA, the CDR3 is TGCGCCAGCAGTGAGTCGGGGCAGAGCAAAAACATTCAGTACTTC.

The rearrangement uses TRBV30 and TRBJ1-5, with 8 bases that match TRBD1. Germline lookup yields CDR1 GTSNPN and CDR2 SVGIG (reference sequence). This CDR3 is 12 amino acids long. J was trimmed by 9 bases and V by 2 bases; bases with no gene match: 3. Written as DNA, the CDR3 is TGTGCCTGGAGTAGAACAGGGGGGCCCCAGCATTTT. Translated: CAWSRTGGPQHF.

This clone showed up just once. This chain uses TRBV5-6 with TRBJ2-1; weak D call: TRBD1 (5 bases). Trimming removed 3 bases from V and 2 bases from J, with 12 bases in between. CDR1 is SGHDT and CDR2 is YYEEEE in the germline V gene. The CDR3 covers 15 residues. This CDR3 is CASSWEQVTYNEQFF. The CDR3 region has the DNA TGTGCCAGCAGCTGGGAACAGGTGACCTACAATGAGCAGTTCTTC.

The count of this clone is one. The CDR3 loop reads CATSTLGGSTEAFF. The CDR3 coding sequence is TGTGCCACCAGCACCTTGGGGGGTAGCACTGAAGCTTTCTTT. The chain uses TRBV15 and TRBJ1-1; a possible D gene is TRBD1 (5 bases). This CDR3 has 14 amino acids. Trimming removed 4 bases at V and 4 bases at J, with 13 bases between. Germline lookup yields CDR1 LNHNV and CDR2 YYDKDF (reference sequence).

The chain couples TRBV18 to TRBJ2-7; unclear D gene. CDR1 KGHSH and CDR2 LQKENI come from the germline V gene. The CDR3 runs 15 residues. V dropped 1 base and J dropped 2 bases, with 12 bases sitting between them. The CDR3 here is CASSPRPEGTYEQYF. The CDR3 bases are TGTGCCAGCTCACCACGGCCCGAAGGAACCTACGAGCAGTACTTC.

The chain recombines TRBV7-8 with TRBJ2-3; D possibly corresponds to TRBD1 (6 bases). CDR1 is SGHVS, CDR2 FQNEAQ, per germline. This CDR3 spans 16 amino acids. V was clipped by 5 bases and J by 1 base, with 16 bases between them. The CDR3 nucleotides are TGTGCCAGCAGCACCCCCCGGGCAGGGGGCACAGATACGCAGTATTTT. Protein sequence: CASSTPRAGGTDTQYF.

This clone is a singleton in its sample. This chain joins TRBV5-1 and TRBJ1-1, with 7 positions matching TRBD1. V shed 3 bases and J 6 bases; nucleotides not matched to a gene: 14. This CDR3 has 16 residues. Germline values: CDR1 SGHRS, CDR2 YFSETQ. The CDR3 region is CASSSEQGWGNSEAFF. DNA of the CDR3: TGCGCCAGCAGCTCCGAACAGGGGTGGGGTAATTCTGAAGCTTTCTTT.

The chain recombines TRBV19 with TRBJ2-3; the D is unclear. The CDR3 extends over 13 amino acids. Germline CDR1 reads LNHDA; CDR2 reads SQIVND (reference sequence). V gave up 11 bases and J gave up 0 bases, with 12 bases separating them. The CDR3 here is CAVEAASTDTQYF. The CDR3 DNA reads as TGTGCCGTAGAGGCAGCGAGCACAGATACGCAGTATTTT.

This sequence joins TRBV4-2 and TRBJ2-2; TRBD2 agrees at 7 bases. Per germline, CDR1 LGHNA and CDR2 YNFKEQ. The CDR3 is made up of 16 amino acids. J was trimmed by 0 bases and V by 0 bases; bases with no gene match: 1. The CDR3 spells CASSQDRGANTGELFF. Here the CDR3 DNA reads TGTGCCAGCAGCCAAGATCGGGGGGCGAACACCGGGGAGCTGTTTTTT.

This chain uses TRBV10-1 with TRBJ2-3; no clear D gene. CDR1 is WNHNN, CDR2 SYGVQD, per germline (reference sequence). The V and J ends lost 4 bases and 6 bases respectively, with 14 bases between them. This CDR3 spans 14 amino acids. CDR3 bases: TGCGCCAGCAGTGCGACGCAACCTCCCGATACGCAGTATTTT. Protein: CASSATQPPDTQYF.

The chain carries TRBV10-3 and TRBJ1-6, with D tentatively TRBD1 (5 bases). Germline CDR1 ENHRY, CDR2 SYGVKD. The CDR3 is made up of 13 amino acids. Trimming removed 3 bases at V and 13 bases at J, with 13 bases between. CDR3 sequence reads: CAISERQLSPLHF. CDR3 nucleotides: TGTGCCATCAGTGAACGACAGCTATCTCCCCTCCACTTT.

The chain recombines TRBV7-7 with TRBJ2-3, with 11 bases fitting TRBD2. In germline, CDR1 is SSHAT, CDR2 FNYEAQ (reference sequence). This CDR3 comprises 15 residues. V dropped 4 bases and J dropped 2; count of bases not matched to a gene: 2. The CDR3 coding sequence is TGTGCCAGCAGCTCGGGACTAGCGGACACAGATACGCAGTATTTT. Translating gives CASSSGLADTDTQYF.

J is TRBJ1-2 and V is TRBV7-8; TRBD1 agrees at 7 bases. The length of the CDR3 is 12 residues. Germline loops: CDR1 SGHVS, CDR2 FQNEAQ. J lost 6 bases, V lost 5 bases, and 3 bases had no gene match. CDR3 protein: CASSPTGNGYTF. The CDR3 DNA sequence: TGTGCCAGCAGCCCGACAGGGAATGGCTACACCTTC.

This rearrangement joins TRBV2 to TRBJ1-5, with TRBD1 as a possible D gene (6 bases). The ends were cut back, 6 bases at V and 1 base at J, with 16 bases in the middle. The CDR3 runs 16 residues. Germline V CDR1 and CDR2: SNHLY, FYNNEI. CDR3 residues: CASSAQGGSSNQPQHF. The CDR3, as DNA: TGTGCCAGCAGCGCACAGGGAGGTAGCAGCAATCAGCCCCAGCATTTT.